The T cell receptor beta chain under discussion was sequenced for a study of PD-1 blockade in classical Hodgkin lymphoma. Only in-frame clones appear in the TCRdb table, and some are missing; sequencing was by immunoSEQ multiplex PCR. The sample consists of 75,000 to 100,000 clones, more than 80% of them appearing once. General study points: Possibly reflecting disease activity or prior therapy, repertoire differences have causes that remain undefined. Those patients who began receiving nivolumab less than 1 year after ASCT had lower diversity, and they were excluded.

This clone came up a few times. Its target is unknown. Every one of the patients relapsed after autologous stem cell transplantation (brentuximab vedotin exposure was variable). The germline V and J ends were trimmed by 5 bases and 6 bases, with 10 bases remaining between them. There are 12 residues in the CDR3. Germline CDR1 reads SNHLY; CDR2 reads FYNNEI. The starting material was peripheral blood mononuclear cells (PBMCs), obtained before the second cycle of nivolumab. V usage is TRBV2 and J usage is TRBJ1-2; D unclear. This receptor was taken from a human donor with classical Hodgkin lymphoma. CDR3 loop: CASSLGWDGYTF. In DNA, the CDR3 is TGTGCCAGCAGTCTCGGATGGGATGGCTACACCTTC.